Below, 21 T cell receptor beta chains from the same sample are listed, as sequenced in a study of technical replicates of blood from several donors. Generated by immunoSEQ multiplex PCR, the TCRdb table keeps only in-frame clones and is missing some. The sample records tens of thousands of clones, 85% to 95% being singletons. Sequenced material: T cells isolated from PBMCs. These receptors originate from a human donor in good health.

The V gene is TRBV29-1, the J gene TRBJ2-1; 11 nucleotides match TRBD2. The trim removed 6 bases at V and 10 bases at J, leaving 11 bases unmatched. Germline CDR1 and CDR2: SQVTM and ANQGSEA. This CDR3 spans 14 amino acids. CDR3 sequence reads: CSVLGTSGKREQFF. In DNA form, the CDR3 reads TGCAGCGTCCTGGGGACTAGCGGCAAGAGGGAGCAGTTCTTC.

The count of this clone is one. This chain connects TRBV2 to TRBJ1-5; 10 nucleotides agree with TRBD1. The CDR3 has 15 residues. J lost 5 bases, V lost 4 bases, and 5 bases had no gene match. Germline values: CDR1 SNHLY, CDR2 FYNNEI. The CDR3 DNA reads as TGTGCCAGCAGTGTAGACAGGGGGCAGGATCAGCCCCAGCATTTT. Encoded protein: CASSVDRGQDQPQHF.

This clone occurred once. The V call is TRBV6-1, the J call TRBJ2-7, with 8 bases that match TRBD1. Germline lookup yields CDR1 MNHNS and CDR2 SASEGT. V was clipped by 5 bases and J by 6 bases; unmatched bases: 9. The CDR3 sequence is 14 residues long. For the CDR3, the DNA is TGTGCCAGCAGTCTTACGCAGGGGGCTAGCGAGCAGTACTTC. Its translation: CASSLTQGASEQYF.

The chain uses TRBV2 and TRBJ1-1, with 7 bases identical to TRBD1. J gave up 1 base and V 6 bases, and 5 bases lay outside the gene matches. The CDR3 contains 14 residues. Germline V CDR1 and CDR2: SNHLY, FYNNEI. The CDR3: CASRRGQSNTEAFF. The CDR3 region has the DNA TGTGCCAGCAGGCGGGGACAGTCGAACACTGAAGCTTTCTTT.

The V gene is TRBV29-1, the J gene TRBJ1-1; TRBD1 agrees at 7 bases. This CDR3 spans 9 amino acids. Germline CDR1 reads SQVTM; CDR2 reads ANQGSEA. Trimming at V came to 7 bases and at J to 8 bases, leaving 1 base not matched to a gene. The CDR3 nucleotides read TGCAGCGAGGACAGGGAAGCTTTCTTT. Translated: CSEDREAFF.

This clone was counted between two and nine times. This rearrangement joins TRBV28 to TRBJ1-1; D call uncertain. V was trimmed by 2 bases and J by 0 bases, leaving 4 bases between them. The CDR3 extends over 13 amino acids. CDR1 is MDHEN and CDR2 is SYDVKM in the germline V gene. The CDR3 sequence is CASSLAVNTEAFF. For the CDR3, the DNA is TGTGCCAGCAGTTTAGCAGTGAACACTGAAGCTTTCTTT.

V gene TRBV10-1 combines with J gene TRBJ2-7; unclear D gene. The V end lost 4 bases, the J end lost 1 base, and 8 bases lay between the germline ends. In germline, CDR1 is WNHNN, CDR2 SYGVQD (reference sequence). The CDR3 length is 13 residues. CDR3 bases: TGCGCCAGCAGTGGAGGTTTTTCCTACGAGCAGTACTTC. Translating it yields CASSGGFSYEQYF.

The chain couples TRBV27 to TRBJ2-7, with D perhaps matching TRBD2 (6 bases). Trimming cost V 5 bases and J 3 bases, with 17 bases left between them. The germline V gene encodes CDR1 MNHEY and CDR2 SMNVEV (reference sequence). This CDR3 contains 15 residues. CDR3 region: CASSIIREPYYEQYF. CDR3 nucleotides: TGTGCCAGCAGTATAATCCGGGAGCCTTACTACGAGCAGTACTTC.

V gene TRBV25-1 combines with J gene TRBJ1-4; D may be TRBD1 (5 bases). Trimming cost V 7 bases and J 5 bases, with 17 bases left between them. The CDR3 spans 15 residues. Looked up from germline, CDR1 is MGHDK and CDR2 is SYGVNS. CDR3: CASKGFGGSNEKLFF. In nucleotides, the CDR3 is TGTGCCAGCAAGGGGTTCGGCGGGAGCAATGAAAAACTGTTTTTT.

This chain connects TRBV29-1 to TRBJ2-7; possibly TRBD1 for D (5 bases). The V gene lost 0 bases and the J gene lost 9 bases, with 12 bases spanning the gap. CDR3 length: 12 amino acids. Germline V gene sequence: CDR1 SQVTM, CDR2 ANQGSEA. This CDR3 reads CSVEEQGWGQYF. CDR3 DNA: TGCAGCGTTGAAGAGCAGGGTTGGGGGCAGTACTTC.

V gene TRBV7-8 combines with J gene TRBJ2-7, with TRBD2 identical over 11 bases. V lost 6 bases, J lost 2 bases, and 3 bases stayed unmatched. Germline V CDR1 and CDR2: SGHVS, FQNEAQ. The CDR3 sequence is 14 residues long. The DNA for the CDR3 is TGTGCCAGCAGTCGACTAGCGGGACCCTACGAGCAGTACTTC. This translates into CASSRLAGPYEQYF.

The J gene is TRBJ1-3, the V gene TRBV5-6; D perhaps matches TRBD1 (6 bases). V was clipped by 2 bases and J by 7 bases, with 25 bases between them. The germline V gene has CDR1 SGHDT and CDR2 YYEEEE. The CDR3 has 18 residues. The CDR3 is CASSFGGRSAVRRNTIYF. The CDR3 DNA reads as TGTGCCAGCAGCTTCGGGGGGCGATCTGCTGTTAGGAGGAACACCATATATTTT.

The chain combines TRBV19 with TRBJ1-1; D remains ambiguous. The CDR3 is made up of 14 amino acids. CDR1 LNHDA and CDR2 SQIVND come from the germline V gene (reference sequence). Trimming shortened V by 3 bases and J by 1 base, and 9 bases separated the two germline ends. CDR3 sequence (DNA): TGTGCCAGTAGTATGGAGAGGAGGAACACTGAAGCTTTCTTT. Translating it yields CASSMERRNTEAFF.

The chain couples TRBV21-1 to TRBJ2-6; the D call TRBD2 from the table was never checked on the DNA. TRBV21-1 is flagged as a pseudogene. The CDR3 sequence is 19 residues long. The CDR3 sequence: CASSKERASGGSGANVLTF. The CDR3 nucleotides are TGTGCCAGCAGCAAAGAGCGGGCTAGCGGGGGCTCTGGGGCCAACGTCCTGACTTTC.

The J gene is TRBJ2-5, the V gene TRBV6-1; TRBD1 matches at 7 bases. CDR1 and CDR2 (germline): MNHNS, SASEGT. Germline trimming cut 3 bases from V and 1 base from J; bases unmatched to any gene: 5. The CDR3 runs to 15 residues. For the CDR3, the DNA is TGTGCCAGCAGTGATTTAGGGGGCGGCCAAGAGACCCAGTACTTC. Its translation: CASSDLGGGQETQYF.

The rearrangement joins TRBV10-3 to TRBJ2-7; 9 bases fit TRBD1. The V gene end was trimmed by 2 bases and the J gene end by 5 bases; junction bases not matched to a gene: 7. In germline, CDR1 is ENHRY, CDR2 SYGVKD. The CDR3 extends over 15 amino acids. The CDR3 protein is CAISEPTGGRNEQYF. In DNA form, the CDR3 reads TGTGCCATCAGTGAGCCCACAGGGGGCAGGAACGAGCAGTACTTC.

This chain connects TRBV4-1 to TRBJ1-1, with 7 bases aligning to TRBD1. The germline gives CDR1 MGHRA, CDR2 YSYEKL. The CDR3 totals 15 residues. Unmatched junction bases numbered 10, after V lost 5 bases and J lost 4 bases. CDR3 residues: CASSASQGEVTEAFF. CDR3 bases: TGCGCCAGCAGCGCATCTCAGGGGGAGGTCACTGAAGCTTTCTTT.

The rearrangement joins TRBV5-1 to TRBJ2-7; no reliable D call. V shed 3 bases and J shed 5 bases, with 6 bases lying between them. The CDR3 is made up of 11 amino acids. Germline loops: CDR1 SGHRS, CDR2 YFSETQ. The CDR3 loop reads CASSYGHEQYF. The CDR3 nucleotides read TGCGCCAGCAGCTACGGTCACGAGCAGTACTTC.

This chain links TRBV9 with TRBJ1-4; possibly TRBD1 for D (5 bases). Germline values: CDR1 SGDLS, CDR2 YYNGEE. Deletions cut 4 bases from V and 6 bases from J, with 13 bases between. CDR3 size: 14 residues. CDR3 bases: TGTGCCAGCAGCCTTGGGGCGACGGATGAAAAACTGTTTTTT. Its translation: CASSLGATDEKLFF.

The rearrangement links TRBV7-2 to TRBJ2-2; 7 bases are shared with TRBD1. The CDR3 is 15 amino acids. The V segment lost 4 bases and the J segment 3 bases; nucleotides outside the gene matches: 5. Germline loops: CDR1 SGHTA, CDR2 FQGNSA. The CDR3 sequence is CASSSTGADTGELFF. The CDR3, as DNA: TGTGCCAGCAGCTCAACAGGGGCAGACACCGGGGAGCTGTTTTTT.

The gene calls are TRBV7-9 and TRBJ2-7, with D unresolved. This CDR3 is 14 amino acids long. In germline, CDR1 is SEHNR, CDR2 FQNEAQ (reference sequence). V was cut by 5 bases and J by 3 bases, with 14 bases left in between. This chain's CDR3 is CASSNSITLYEQYF. CDR3 in DNA: TGTGCCAGCAGCAACAGTATAACTCTCTACGAGCAGTACTTC.